The entry below describes one T cell receptor (beta chain). Its specificity is unknown. This specimen comes from a study of T cell responses to AZD1222 COVID-19 vaccine. This table comes from immunoSEQ multiplex PCR, and its TCRdb copy is limited to in-frame clones, with some not included. The top ten clones hold roughly 19% of a sample with 55,000 to 60,000 clones, about 85% of them seen once. Study-wide results and caveats: Dominant CD4 TCR responses targeted spike regions 160-218 and 743-854. Sampling captured repertoires only after the peak T cell response. The study found Spike-specific TCR breadth and depth rose after two AZD1222 doses. White British ancestry dominated among donors, who included more females, and clonal diversity was possibly underestimated.

The TCR originated in an adult in good health. This specimen was peripheral blood, taken on day 0 of MenACWY control vaccination.

CDR3 DNA: TGTGCCAGCAGTGAACGAGGGGGGCTGGTCGGGGAGCTGTTTTTT. This gives the protein CASSERGGLVGELFF. V gene TRBV2 combines with J gene TRBJ2-2, with D tentatively TRBD1 or TRBD2 (6 bases each). CDR1 and CDR2 from the germline V gene are SNHLY and FYNNEI. The CDR3 totals 15 residues. Deletions cut 2 bases from V and 7 bases from J, with 14 bases between.